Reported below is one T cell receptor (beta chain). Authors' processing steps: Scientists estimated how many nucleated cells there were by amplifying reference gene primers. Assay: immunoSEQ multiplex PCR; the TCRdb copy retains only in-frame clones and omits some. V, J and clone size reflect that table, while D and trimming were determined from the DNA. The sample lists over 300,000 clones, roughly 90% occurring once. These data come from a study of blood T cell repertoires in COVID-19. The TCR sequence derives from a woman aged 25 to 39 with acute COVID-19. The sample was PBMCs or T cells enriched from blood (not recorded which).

DNA for the CDR3: TGTGCCAGCGGGACACCCAAACCTGGAAACACCATATATTTT. It yields the protein CASGTPKPGNTIYF. The chain carries TRBV6-5 and TRBJ1-3, with D perhaps TRBD1 (6 bases). Trimming cost V 8 bases and J 2 bases, with 13 bases left between them. The CDR3 loop spans 14 amino acids. The V gene's germline CDR1 is MNHEY and CDR2 SVGAGI.